These 20 T cell receptor beta chains came from one sample sequenced in a study of memory CD4+ T cells and cytomegalovirus serostatus. Sequencing was performed with immunoSEQ multiplex PCR; in TCRdb, only in-frame clones are kept and a portion is missing. The table has some 49,000 clones, about 78% seen once; the top ten hold more than 0.9%. The sort gate was single viable CD3+CD4+CD8-CD45RO+ cells for memory CD4+ T cells. Material for sequencing was memory CD4+ T cells from blood. These receptors were taken from an adult in good health and CMV-seronegative.

The chain joins TRBV29-1 to TRBJ1-2; D unclear. The germline V gene has CDR1 SQVTM and CDR2 ANQGSEA. Trimming took 3 bases from V and 1 from J, leaving 9 bases between them. This CDR3 is built from 13 residues. The CDR3 here is CSVDRGSNYGYTF. CDR3 sequence (DNA): TGCAGCGTTGACCGCGGAAGTAACTATGGCTACACCTTC.

The chain is built from TRBV5-6 and TRBJ2-7, with 12 bases that match TRBD1. The V gene end was trimmed by 4 bases and the J gene end by 2 bases; junction bases not matched to a gene: 4. The CDR3 has 15 residues. Looked up from germline, CDR1 is SGHDT and CDR2 is YYEEEE. Here the CDR3 reads CASSPGTGGPYEQYF. DNA of the CDR3: TGTGCCAGCAGCCCCGGGACAGGGGGCCCCTACGAGCAGTACTTC.

This clone was counted a few times. The junction shows a germline mismatch at one end, possibly a read error. V usage is TRBV4-3 and J usage is TRBJ2-7; D gene unclear. This CDR3 region has 12 residues. Germline V gives CDR1 LGHNA, CDR2 YSLEER. The CDR3 region has the DNA TGCGCCAGCAGCCAATATTTAGGCAGCCAACATTTC. It is translated as CASSQYLGSQHF.

The rearrangement links TRBV27 to TRBJ2-5; D is possibly TRBD1 (5 bases). Germline CDR1 and CDR2: MNHEY and SMNVEV (reference sequence). V gave up 5 bases and J gave up 9 bases, with 16 bases separating them. The CDR3 is 13 amino acids. CDR3 in DNA: TGTGCCAGCAGTATGACAGTCTCAAGAGCCCAGTACTTC. Its protein is CASSMTVSRAQYF.

The rearrangement uses TRBV28 and TRBJ2-1; the match to TRBD1 covers 8 bases. Germline V gene sequence: CDR1 MDHEN, CDR2 SYDVKM. Unmatched junction bases numbered 14, after V lost 5 bases and J lost 8 bases. This CDR3 is 16 amino acids long. CDR3 sequence reads: CASSKWTGSFGHEQFF. The CDR3 coding sequence is TGTGCCAGCAGTAAATGGACAGGGAGCTTTGGTCATGAGCAGTTCTTC.

The rearrangement joins TRBV11-3 to TRBJ1-1; no firm D call. The length of the CDR3 is 13 residues. V gave up 2 bases and J gave up 1 base, with 5 bases separating them. Germline-derived CDR1 and CDR2 are SGHNT and YENEEA. The CDR3 reads CASSLYGNTEAFF. CDR3 in DNA: TGTGCCAGCAGCTTATATGGGAACACTGAAGCTTTCTTT.

This clone was recorded a few times. The V call is TRBV5-1, the J call TRBJ1-2; D not resolved. The germline gives CDR1 SGHRS, CDR2 YFSETQ. V lost 0 bases and J lost 7, with 16 bases in between. There are 15 residues in the CDR3. The CDR3, as DNA: TGCGCCAGCAGCTTGGTATTTGCGGGGTCTGGTGGCTACACCTTC. Translating gives CASSLVFAGSGGYTF.

The V gene is TRBV7-2, the J gene TRBJ1-1; the D is unclear. This CDR3 contains 11 residues. Germline V gene data show CDR1 as SGHTA and CDR2 as FQGNSA. Trimming pared 1 base from V and 10 bases from J, leaving 7 bases between. Written as DNA, the CDR3 is TGTGCCAGCAGCTTAGGGGAAGGAGCTTTCTTT. Translating gives CASSLGEGAFF. Complete variable domain (other parts from reference TRBV7-2 and TRBJ1-1): GAGVSQSPSNKVTEKGKDVELRCDPISGHTALYWYRQSLGQGLEFLIYFQGNSAPDKSGLPSDRFSAERTGGSVSTLTIQRTQQEDSAVYLCASSLGEGAFFGQGTRLTVV.

V usage is TRBV30 and J usage is TRBJ2-5; D not certain. The CDR3 totals 13 residues. Trimming stripped 5 bases from V and 6 bases from J, with 16 bases between. Germline values: CDR1 GTSNPN, CDR2 SVGIG (reference sequence). The CDR3 DNA reads as TGTGCCTGGGACCCACAGCGTGGGAAGACCCAGTACTTC. It specifies CAWDPQRGKTQYF.

V gene TRBV2 combines with J gene TRBJ2-1; weak D call: TRBD2 (7 bases). With 11 bases removed from V and 8 bases from J, the gap between germline ends came to 19 bases. The V gene's germline CDR1 is SNHLY and CDR2 FYNNEI. This CDR3 region has 13 residues. The CDR3 DNA follows: TGTGCCTCGCTTCTAGGGGGGGCAGATGAGCAGTTCTTC. It specifies CASLLGGADEQFF.

The rearrangement links TRBV4-2 to TRBJ1-3; D is unclear. The CDR3 sequence is 17 residues long. Trimming stripped 4 bases from V and 1 base from J, with 17 bases between. Germline V gene lookup returns CDR1 LGHNA and CDR2 YNFKEQ. The CDR3 protein is CASSRARAKGSGNTIYF. The CDR3 DNA is TGTGCCAGCAGCCGGGCGCGGGCAAAGGGATCTGGAAACACCATATATTTT.

The rearrangement uses TRBV7-2 and TRBJ1-6, with D possibly being TRBD1 (5 bases). The germline V gene has CDR1 SGHTA and CDR2 FQGNSA. CDR3 length: 16 residues. Trimming took 5 bases from V and 9 from J, leaving 20 bases between them. The chain's CDR3 is CASSLGGGNRRSPLHF. CDR3 nucleotides: TGTGCCAGCAGCCTGGGGGGGGGTAACAGGCGTTCACCCCTCCACTTT.

This sequence joins TRBV9 and TRBJ2-7, with TRBD2 matching over 9 bases. CDR1 and CDR2 (germline): SGDLS, YYNGEE. Trimming removed 3 bases from V and 0 bases from J; junction bases left unmatched: 7. CDR3 length: 16 residues. CDR3 residues: CASSARGGDPSYEQYF. In nucleotides, the CDR3 is TGTGCCAGCAGCGCCCGCGGGGGGGACCCCTCCTACGAGCAGTACTTC.

The V call is TRBV5-5, the J call TRBJ2-7; 11 nucleotides line up with TRBD1. The CDR3 runs to 16 residues. The germline V gene has CDR1 SGHKS and CDR2 YYEKEE (reference sequence). The J segment lost 0 bases and the V segment lost 8 bases, leaving 10 bases of the junction unmatched. The DNA for the CDR3 is TGTGCCAGTTGGACAGGGGGCGATTTTAGCTCCTACGAGCAGTACTTC. It is translated as CASWTGGDFSSYEQYF. Full variable domain (outside the CDR3, taken from reference TRBV5-5 and TRBJ2-7): DAGVTQSPTHLIKTRGQQVTLRCSPISGHKSVSWYQQVLGQGPQFIFQYYEKEERGRGNFPDRFSARQFPNYSSELNVNALLLGDSALYLCASWTGGDFSSYEQYFGPGTRLTVT.

To note about this clone: One end of the junction is discordant with germline, which a read error may explain. This sequence joins TRBV5-4 and TRBJ1-2; D not resolved. The CDR3 is 13 amino acids. The germline V gene has CDR1 SGHNT and CDR2 YYREEE (reference sequence). This chain's CDR3 is CASSQDIAGKTAF. CDR3 sequence (DNA): TGCGCCAGCAGCCAAGATATTGCGGGTAAAACAGCCTTC.

The genes are TRBV11-3 and TRBJ2-3; 11 bases match TRBD2. V lost 1 base and J lost 2; bases outside the gene matches: 2. Germline V gives CDR1 SGHNT, CDR2 YENEEA. The CDR3 sequence is 16 residues long. CDR3 sequence reads: CASSLGLAGTTDTQYF. In DNA, the CDR3 is TGTGCCAGCAGCTTAGGACTAGCGGGGACCACAGATACGCAGTATTTT.

The table lists this clone with a few counts. The V gene is TRBV5-4, the J gene TRBJ1-6; maybe TRBD1 (6 bases). V gave up 5 bases and J gave up 10 bases, with 16 bases separating them. Germline CDR1 SGHNT, CDR2 YYREEE (reference sequence). CDR3 length equals 14 residues. For the CDR3, the DNA is TGTGCCAGCAGGACTGAGGGACAATACTCACCCCTCCACTTT. Translated, it gives CASRTEGQYSPLHF. Drawing the rest from reference TRBV5-4 and TRBJ1-6, the complete variable domain is ETGVTQSPTHLIKTRGQQVTLRCSSQSGHNTVSWYQQALGQGPQFIFQYYREEENGRGNFPPRFSGLQFPNYSSELNVNALELDDSALYLCASRTEGQYSPLHFGNGTRLTVT.

This chain links TRBV10-3 with TRBJ2-5; 7 bases line up with TRBD2. Germline V gives CDR1 ENHRY, CDR2 SYGVKD. J was trimmed by 2 bases and V by 4 bases; bases with no gene match: 1. The CDR3 is 13 residues long. The CDR3 here is CAISGGGQETQYF. As DNA, the CDR3 is TGTGCCATCAGTGGGGGGGGACAAGAGACCCAGTACTTC.

The chain couples TRBV13 to TRBJ2-3; D gene unclear. Per the germline V gene, CDR1 is PRHDT and CDR2 is FYEKMQ (reference sequence). The CDR3 has 14 amino acids. V was cut by 7 bases and J by 4 bases, with 15 bases left in between. In nucleotides, the CDR3 is TGTGCCAGCACCCCCCTCCGCGGCTCAGATACGCAGTATTTT. Translating it yields CASTPLRGSDTQYF.

This sequence joins TRBV29-1 and TRBJ2-2, with 7 bases identical to TRBD1. This CDR3 comprises 13 residues. In germline, CDR1 is SQVTM, CDR2 ANQGSEA. J gave up 1 base and V 7 bases, and 3 bases lay outside the gene matches. CDR3 residues: CSARTGNTGELFF. The CDR3 DNA reads as TGCAGCGCCCGGACAGGGAACACCGGGGAGCTGTTTTTT.